This is a list of T cell receptor beta chains from one sample in a study of cytomegalovirus exposure and HLA in healthy donors. TCRdb's copy holds only in-frame clones and misses some; the assay was immunoSEQ multiplex PCR. The sample consists of approximately 160,000 clones, over 70% of them appearing once. Sequencing used PBMCs. The receptor set was obtained from a male donor in good health and CMV-seropositive. Each CDR3 is given with its conserved first and last residue. Fields, in order: V gene, clone size, J gene, D gene, CDR3 protein, CDR3 DNA. The D gene is left open where the match is weak. The size field is filled for only some rows; it gives once, few, many or a size class.

V: TRBV2; size: -; J: TRBJ2-1; D: TRBD1; CDR3: CASRDRGRDEQFF; DNA: TGTGCCAGCAGGGACAGGGGGCGCGATGAGCAGTTCTTC
V: TRBV5-1; size: -; J: TRBJ2-3; D: TRBD2; CDR3: CASSFLAGELTDTQYF; DNA: TGCGCCAGCAGCTTTCTAGCGGGGGAGTTGACAGATACGCAGTATTTT
V: TRBV6-1; size: -; J: TRBJ2-3; D: TRBD2; CDR3: CASRRLAGGTDTQYF; DNA: TGTGCCAGCAGAAGACTAGCGGGGGGGACAGATACGCAGTATTTT
V: TRBV7-3; size: -; J: TRBJ1-5; D: -; CDR3: CASSLQHF; DNA: TGTGCCAGCAGCCTCCAGCATTTT
V: TRBV21-1; size: -; J: TRBJ2-1; D: -; CDR3: CASSKCAWTGRINEQFF; DNA: TGTGCCAGCAGCAAATGTGCTTGGACTGGCAGAATCAATGAGCAGTTCTTC
V: TRBV30; size: -; J: TRBJ1-2; D: -; CDR3: CAWSVDRSGYTF; DNA: TGTGCCTGGAGTGTAGACAGGAGCGGCTACACCTTC
V: TRBV21-1; size: -; J: TRBJ1-1; D: -; CDR3: CASRTPREGEAFF; DNA: TGTGCCAGCAGGACCCCCAGGGAGGGAGAAGCTTTCTTT
V: TRBV6-1; size: -; J: TRBJ2-3; D: TRBD1; CDR3: CASRARTGSTDTQYF; DNA: TGTGCCAGCAGAGCGCGGACAGGAAGCACAGATACGCAGTATTTT
V: TRBV4-1; size: -; J: TRBJ1-2; D: -; CDR3: CASSQAGEGYTF; DNA: TGCGCCAGCAGCCAAGCGGGGGAAGGCTACACCTTC
V: TRBV30; size: -; J: TRBJ1-2; D: TRBD1; CDR3: CAWAGTGVLYGYTF; DNA: TGTGCCTGGGCCGGGACAGGGGTCCTCTATGGCTACACCTTC
V: TRBV11-2; size: -; J: TRBJ1-6; D: TRBD1; CDR3: CASSLRGQGGSPLHF; DNA: TGTGCCAGCAGCTTGCGGGGACAGGGAGGTTCACCCCTCCACTTT
V: TRBV4-1; size: -; J: TRBJ2-4; D: TRBD2; CDR3: CASSQLAGELIQYF; DNA: TGCGCCAGCAGCCAACTAGCGGGGGAACTCATTCAGTACTTC
V: TRBV6-5; size: -; J: TRBJ2-5; D: -; CDR3: CASSYSTAQETQYF; DNA: TGTGCCAGCAGTTACTCGACAGCTCAAGAGACCCAGTACTTC
V: TRBV5-1; size: -; J: TRBJ2-7; D: TRBD2; CDR3: CASSLGGAGSSYEQYF; DNA: TGCGCCAGCAGCTTGGGGGGAGCGGGGAGCTCCTACGAGCAGTACTTC
V: TRBV27; size: -; J: TRBJ1-2; D: TRBD1; CDR3: CASSLSLSWTGKHGYTF; DNA: TGTGCCAGCAGTTTATCTTTATCGTGGACAGGGAAGCATGGCTACACCTTC
V: TRBV11-3; size: -; J: TRBJ2-3; D: TRBD2; CDR3: CASSSSGLAGETDTQYF; DNA: TGTGCCAGCAGCTCGTCGGGACTAGCGGGGGAAACAGATACGCAGTATTTT
V: TRBV10-3; size: -; J: TRBJ2-3; D: -; CDR3: CAISREGATDTQYF; DNA: TGTGCCATCAGCCGGGAGGGGGCGACAGATACGCAGTATTTT
V: TRBV19; size: -; J: TRBJ2-2; D: TRBD2; CDR3: CASSPWGAGGQRTGELFF; DNA: TGTGCCAGTAGTCCCTGGGGAGCGGGGGGCCAGAGGACCGGGGAGCTGTTTTTT
V: TRBV6-5; size: -; J: TRBJ1-2; D: -; CDR3: CASSRGPNYGYTF; DNA: TGTGCCAGCAGCAGGGGTCCCAACTATGGCTACACCTTC
V: TRBV7-7; size: -; J: TRBJ2-6; D: -; CDR3: CASSWAAGANVLTF; DNA: TGTGCTAGCAGCTGGGCAGCTGGGGCCAACGTCCTGACTTTC
V: TRBV6-5; size: -; J: TRBJ1-2; D: TRBD1; CDR3: CASRRGQNYGYTF; DNA: TGTGCCAGCAGGAGGGGGCAGAACTATGGCTACACCTTC
V: TRBV6-1; size: -; J: TRBJ1-2; D: TRBD1; CDR3: CASSEWTGPNYGYTF; DNA: TGTGCCAGCAGTGAATGGACAGGGCCCAACTATGGCTACACCTTC
V: TRBV19; size: -; J: TRBJ2-7; D: TRBD2; CDR3: CASSIVGGGISYEQYF; DNA: TGTGCCAGTAGTATAGTAGGCGGGGGGATCTCCTACGAGCAGTACTTC
V: TRBV15; size: -; J: TRBJ1-2; D: TRBD1; CDR3: CATSRPTGQGARYGYTF; DNA: TGTGCCACCAGCAGGCCCACTGGACAGGGGGCACGGTATGGCTACACCTTC
V: TRBV7-2; size: few; J: TRBJ2-1; D: -; CDR3: CASSPSQGREQFF; DNA: TGTGCCAGCAGCCCGAGTCAGGGTCGGGAGCAGTTCTTC
V: TRBV4-1; size: -; J: TRBJ1-2; D: -; CDR3: CASSQDARGSYGYTF; DNA: TGCGCCAGCAGCCAAGATGCGCGGGGATCTTATGGCTACACCTTC
V: TRBV6-4; size: -; J: TRBJ2-5; D: TRBD1; CDR3: CASITGEETQYF; DNA: TGTGCCAGCATAACAGGGGAAGAGACCCAGTACTTC
V: TRBV5-4; size: -; J: TRBJ2-2; D: -; CDR3: CASSFSGENAGELFF; DNA: TGTGCCAGCAGCTTTTCGGGGGAGAACGCCGGGGAGCTGTTTTTT
V: TRBV5-1; size: -; J: TRBJ2-2; D: TRBD1; CDR3: CASSSWTGTGELFF; DNA: TGCGCCAGCAGCTCATGGACAGGGACCGGGGAGCTGTTTTTT
V: TRBV5-1; size: -; J: TRBJ2-1; D: -; CDR3: CASSLGGSSYNEQFF; DNA: TGCGCCAGCAGCTTAGGAGGGTCTTCCTACAATGAGCAGTTCTTC
V: TRBV7-9; size: -; J: TRBJ1-2; D: -; CDR3: CASSLSGLDYGYTF; DNA: TGTGCCAGCAGCTTGTCAGGGTTGGACTATGGCTACACCTTC
V: TRBV30; size: -; J: TRBJ1-2; D: -; CDR3: CAWNSGYGYTF; DNA: TGTGCCTGGAACAGCGGCTATGGCTACACCTTC
V: TRBV5-1; size: -; J: TRBJ2-4; D: TRBD1; CDR3: CASSWTGGSKNIQYF; DNA: TGCGCCAGCAGTTGGACAGGGGGCTCCAAAAACATTCAGTACTTC
V: TRBV5-1; size: -; J: TRBJ2-2; D: TRBD2; CDR3: CASSFNGGGTGELFF; DNA: TGCGCCAGCAGCTTTAACGGCGGGGGCACCGGGGAGCTGTTTTTT
V: TRBV2; size: few; J: TRBJ2-7; D: -; CDR3: CASSHRDLGTPNFYEQYF; DNA: TGTGCCAGCAGTCACAGGGACCTCGGCACCCCAAATTTCTACGAGCAGTACTTC